This TCR beta chain was sequenced during a study of cytomegalovirus exposure and HLA in healthy donors. Notes on this clone: Its antigen is currently unknown.

Assay: immunoSEQ multiplex PCR; the TCRdb copy retains only in-frame clones and omits some. The repertoire holds 200,000 to 250,000 clones, with 88% as singletons. Broader study findings: The dataset shows that most TCR sequences were rare, while some public TCRs occurred in many donors.

The sample comprised PBMCs. The receptor's source is a young woman in good health and CMV-seronegative.

CDR3 sequence reads: CASSQAIDRKGGELFF. DNA of the CDR3: TGCGCCAGCAGCCAAGCGATTGACAGGAAGGGCGGGGAGCTGTTTTTT. The gene calls are TRBV4-1 and TRBJ2-2; TRBD1 might be the D (6 bases). V was pared by 1 base and J by 7 bases, with 16 bases between. CDR1 is MGHRA, CDR2 YSYEKL, per germline. This CDR3 is 16 amino acids long.